Described below is a single TCR beta chain sequence and its context. Each sample gave at least 6.5 million isolated PBMCs. The data are from a study of blood T cells in healthy people across ages. A second about 7 to 11 cycle PCR used barcoded and J-beta primers. TCRdb reanalysed the 5' RACE reads using MiXCR and keeps one entry per CDR3 protein. Of 2 million or so distinct CDR3 sequences detected, around 48% appear once; the ten largest clones hold around 2.1%. The ends lost 4 bases at V and 5 bases at J; junction bases unmatched: 7. Germline V CDR1 and CDR2: KGHDR, SFDVKD. The CDR3 covers 15 residues.

The V gene is TRBV24-1, the J gene TRBJ2-1; 7 bases match TRBD1. The sequenced material came from blood. This TCR came from a woman between 40 and 55 years old in good health. The CDR3 reads CATSDPRDSHNEQFF. Written as DNA, the CDR3 is TGTGCCACCAGTGACCCCAGGGACAGCCACAATGAGCAGTTCTTC.